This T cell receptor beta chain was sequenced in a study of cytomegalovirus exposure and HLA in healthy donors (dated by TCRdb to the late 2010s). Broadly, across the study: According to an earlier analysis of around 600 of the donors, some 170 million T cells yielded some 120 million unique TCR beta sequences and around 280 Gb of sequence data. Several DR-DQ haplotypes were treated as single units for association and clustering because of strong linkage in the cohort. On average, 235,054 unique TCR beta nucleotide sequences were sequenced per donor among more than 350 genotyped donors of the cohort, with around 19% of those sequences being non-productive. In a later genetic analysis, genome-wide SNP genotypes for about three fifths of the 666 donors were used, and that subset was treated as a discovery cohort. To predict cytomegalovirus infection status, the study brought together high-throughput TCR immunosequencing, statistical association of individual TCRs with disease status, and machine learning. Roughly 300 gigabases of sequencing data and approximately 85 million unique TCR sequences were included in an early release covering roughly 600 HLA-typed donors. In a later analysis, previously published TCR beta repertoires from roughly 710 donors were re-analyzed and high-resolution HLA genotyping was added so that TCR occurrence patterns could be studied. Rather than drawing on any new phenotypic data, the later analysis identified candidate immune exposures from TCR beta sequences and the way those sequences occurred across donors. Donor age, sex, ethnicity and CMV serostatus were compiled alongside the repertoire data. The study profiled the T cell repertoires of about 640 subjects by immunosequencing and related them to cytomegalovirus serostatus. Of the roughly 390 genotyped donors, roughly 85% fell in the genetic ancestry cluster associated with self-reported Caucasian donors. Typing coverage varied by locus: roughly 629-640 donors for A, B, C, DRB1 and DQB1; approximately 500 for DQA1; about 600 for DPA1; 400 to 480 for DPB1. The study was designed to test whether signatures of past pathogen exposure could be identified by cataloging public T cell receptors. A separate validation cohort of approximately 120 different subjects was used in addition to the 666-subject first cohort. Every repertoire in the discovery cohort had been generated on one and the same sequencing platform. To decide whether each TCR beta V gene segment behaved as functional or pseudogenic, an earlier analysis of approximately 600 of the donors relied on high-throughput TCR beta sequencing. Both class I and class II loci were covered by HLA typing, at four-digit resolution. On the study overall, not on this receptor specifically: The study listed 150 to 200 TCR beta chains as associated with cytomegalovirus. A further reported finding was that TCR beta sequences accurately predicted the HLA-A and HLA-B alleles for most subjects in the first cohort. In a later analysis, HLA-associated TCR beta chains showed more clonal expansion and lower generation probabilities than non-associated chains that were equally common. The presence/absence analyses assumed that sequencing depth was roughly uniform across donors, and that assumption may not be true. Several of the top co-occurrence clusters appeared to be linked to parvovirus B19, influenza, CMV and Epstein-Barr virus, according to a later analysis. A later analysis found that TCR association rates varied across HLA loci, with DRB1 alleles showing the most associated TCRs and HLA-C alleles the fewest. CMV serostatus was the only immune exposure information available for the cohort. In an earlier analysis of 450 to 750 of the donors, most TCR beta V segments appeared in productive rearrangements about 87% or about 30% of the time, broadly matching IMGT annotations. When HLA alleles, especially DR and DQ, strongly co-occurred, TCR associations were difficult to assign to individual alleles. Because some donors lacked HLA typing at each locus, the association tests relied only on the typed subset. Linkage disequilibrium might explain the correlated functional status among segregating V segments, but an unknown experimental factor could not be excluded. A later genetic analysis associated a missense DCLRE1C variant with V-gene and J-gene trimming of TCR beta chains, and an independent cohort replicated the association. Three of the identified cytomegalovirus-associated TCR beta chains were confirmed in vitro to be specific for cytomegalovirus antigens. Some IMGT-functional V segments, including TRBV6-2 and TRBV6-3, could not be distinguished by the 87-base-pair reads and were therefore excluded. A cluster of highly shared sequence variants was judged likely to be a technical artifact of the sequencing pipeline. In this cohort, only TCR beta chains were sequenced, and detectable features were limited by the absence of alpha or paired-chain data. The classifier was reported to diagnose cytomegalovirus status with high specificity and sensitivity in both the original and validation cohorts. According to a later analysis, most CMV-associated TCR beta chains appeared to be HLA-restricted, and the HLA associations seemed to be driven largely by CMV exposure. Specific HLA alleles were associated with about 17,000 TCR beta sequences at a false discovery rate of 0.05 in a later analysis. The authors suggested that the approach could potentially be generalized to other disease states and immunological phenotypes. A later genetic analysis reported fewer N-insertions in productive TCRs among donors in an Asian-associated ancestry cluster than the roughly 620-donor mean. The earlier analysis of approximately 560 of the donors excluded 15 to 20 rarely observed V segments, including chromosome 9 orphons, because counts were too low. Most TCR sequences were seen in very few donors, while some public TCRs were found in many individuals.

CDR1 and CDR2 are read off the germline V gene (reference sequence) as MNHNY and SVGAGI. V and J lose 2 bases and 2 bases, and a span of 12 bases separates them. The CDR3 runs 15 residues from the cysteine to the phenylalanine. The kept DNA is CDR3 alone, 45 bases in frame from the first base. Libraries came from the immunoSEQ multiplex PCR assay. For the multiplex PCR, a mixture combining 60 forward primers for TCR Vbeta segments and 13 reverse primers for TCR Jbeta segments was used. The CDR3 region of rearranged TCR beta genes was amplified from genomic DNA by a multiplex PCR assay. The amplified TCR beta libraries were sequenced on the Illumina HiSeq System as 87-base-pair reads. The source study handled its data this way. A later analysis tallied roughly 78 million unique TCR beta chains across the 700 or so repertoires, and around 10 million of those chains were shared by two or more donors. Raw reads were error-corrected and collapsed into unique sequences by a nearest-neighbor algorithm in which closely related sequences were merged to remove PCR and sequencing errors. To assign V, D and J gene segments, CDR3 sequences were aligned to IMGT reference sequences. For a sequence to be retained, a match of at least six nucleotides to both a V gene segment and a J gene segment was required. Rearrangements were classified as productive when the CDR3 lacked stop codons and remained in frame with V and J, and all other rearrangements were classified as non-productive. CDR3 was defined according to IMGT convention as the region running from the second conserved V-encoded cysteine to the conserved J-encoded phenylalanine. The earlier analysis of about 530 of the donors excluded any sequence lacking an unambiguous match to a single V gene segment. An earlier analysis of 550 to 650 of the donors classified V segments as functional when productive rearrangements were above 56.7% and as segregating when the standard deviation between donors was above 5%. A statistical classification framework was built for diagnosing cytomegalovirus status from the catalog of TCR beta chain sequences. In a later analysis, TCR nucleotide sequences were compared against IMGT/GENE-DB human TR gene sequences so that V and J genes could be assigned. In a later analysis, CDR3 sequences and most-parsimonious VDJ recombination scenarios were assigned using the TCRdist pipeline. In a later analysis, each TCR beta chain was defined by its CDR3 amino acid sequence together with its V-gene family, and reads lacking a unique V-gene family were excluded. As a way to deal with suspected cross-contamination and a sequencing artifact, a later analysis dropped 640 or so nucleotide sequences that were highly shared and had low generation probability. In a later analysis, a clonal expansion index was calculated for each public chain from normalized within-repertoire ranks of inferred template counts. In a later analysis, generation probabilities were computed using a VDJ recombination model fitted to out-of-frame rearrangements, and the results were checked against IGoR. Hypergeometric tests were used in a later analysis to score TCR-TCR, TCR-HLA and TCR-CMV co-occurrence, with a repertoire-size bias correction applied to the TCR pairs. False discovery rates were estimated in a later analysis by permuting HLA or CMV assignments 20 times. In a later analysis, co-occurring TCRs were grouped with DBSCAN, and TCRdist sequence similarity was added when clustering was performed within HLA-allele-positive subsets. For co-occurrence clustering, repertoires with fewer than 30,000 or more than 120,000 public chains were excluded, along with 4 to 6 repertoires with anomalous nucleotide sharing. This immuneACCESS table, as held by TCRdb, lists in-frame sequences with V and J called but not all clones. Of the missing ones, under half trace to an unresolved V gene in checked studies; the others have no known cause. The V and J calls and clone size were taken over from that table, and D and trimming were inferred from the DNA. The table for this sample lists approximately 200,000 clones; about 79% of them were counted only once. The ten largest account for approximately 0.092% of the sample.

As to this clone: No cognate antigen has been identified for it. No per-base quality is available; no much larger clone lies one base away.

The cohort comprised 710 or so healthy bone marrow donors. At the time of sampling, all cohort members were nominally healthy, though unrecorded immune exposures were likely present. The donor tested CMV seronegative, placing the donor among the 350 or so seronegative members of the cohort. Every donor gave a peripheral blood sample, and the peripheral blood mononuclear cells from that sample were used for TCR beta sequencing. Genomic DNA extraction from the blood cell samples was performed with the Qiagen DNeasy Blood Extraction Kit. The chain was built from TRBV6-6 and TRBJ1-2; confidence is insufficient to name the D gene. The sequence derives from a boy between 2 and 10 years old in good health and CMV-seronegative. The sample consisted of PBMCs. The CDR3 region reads CASSYPAAKNYGYTF. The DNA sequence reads TGTGCCAGCAGTTACCCAGCAGCGAAAAACTATGGCTACACCTTC.